This paragraph reports one T cell receptor (beta chain). This sample was taken from a study of T cell repertoires in cytomegalovirus infection. Turning to the study itself: Based on public TCR beta signatures, there were indications of CMV infection and of a matching HLA type.

Germline CDR1 reads DFQATT; CDR2 reads SNEGSKA (reference sequence). CDR3 length equals 17 residues. V shed 3 bases and J 2 bases; nucleotides not matched to a gene: 12. MiXCR, run by TCRdb on the reads, gives a single entry per CDR3 protein. Of 300,000 to 450,000 distinct CDR3 sequences in the sample, 15% to 20% were seen once. The sequence was collected from a human donor in good health (CMV status not recorded). Some clones in this sample may be carry-over from other donors' samples. Sample: PBMCs. This chain connects TRBV20-1 to TRBJ2-3; 9 positions agree with TRBD2. CDR3 loop: CSARWSSGGRNTDTQYF. In DNA form, the CDR3 reads TGCAGTGCTAGGTGGTCCAGCGGGGGGCGGAACACAGATACGCAGTATTTT.